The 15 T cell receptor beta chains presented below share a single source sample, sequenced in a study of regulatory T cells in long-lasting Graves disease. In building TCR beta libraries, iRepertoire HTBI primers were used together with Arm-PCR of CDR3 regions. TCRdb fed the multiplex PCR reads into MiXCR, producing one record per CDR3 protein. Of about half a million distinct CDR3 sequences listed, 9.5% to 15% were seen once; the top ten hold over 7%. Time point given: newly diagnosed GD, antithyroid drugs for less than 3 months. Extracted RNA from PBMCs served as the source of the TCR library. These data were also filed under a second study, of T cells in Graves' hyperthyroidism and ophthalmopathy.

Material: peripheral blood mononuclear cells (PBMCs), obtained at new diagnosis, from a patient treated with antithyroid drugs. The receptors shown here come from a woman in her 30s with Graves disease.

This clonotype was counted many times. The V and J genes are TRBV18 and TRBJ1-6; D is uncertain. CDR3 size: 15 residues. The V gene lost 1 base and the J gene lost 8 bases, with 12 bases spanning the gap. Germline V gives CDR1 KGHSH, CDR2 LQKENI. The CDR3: CASSPLSAEHSPLHF. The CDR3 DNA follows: TGTGCCAGCTCACCACTTTCAGCGGAGCATTCACCCCTCCACTTT. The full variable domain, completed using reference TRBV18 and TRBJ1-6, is NAGVMQNPRHLVRRRGQEARLRCSPMKGHSHVYWYRQLPEEGLKFMVYLQKENIIDESGMPKERFSAEFPKEGPSILRIQQVVRGDSAAYFCASSPLSAEHSPLHFGNGTRLTVT.

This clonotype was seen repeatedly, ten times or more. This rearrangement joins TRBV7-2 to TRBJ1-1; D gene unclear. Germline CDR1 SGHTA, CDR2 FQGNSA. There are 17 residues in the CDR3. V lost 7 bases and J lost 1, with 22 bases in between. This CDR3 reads CASNPNRWGGWNTEAFF. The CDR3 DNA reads TGTGCCAGCAACCCCAACCGGTGGGGTGGGTGGAACACTGAAGCTTTCTTT.

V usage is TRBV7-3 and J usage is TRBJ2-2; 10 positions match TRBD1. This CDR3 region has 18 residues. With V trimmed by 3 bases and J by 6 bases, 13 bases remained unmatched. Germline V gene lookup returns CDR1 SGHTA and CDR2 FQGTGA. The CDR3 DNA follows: TGTGCCAGCAGCTTGTTGACAGGGGGCGCGGAGGGCGCCGGGGAGCTGTTTTTT. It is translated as CASSLLTGGAEGAGELFF.

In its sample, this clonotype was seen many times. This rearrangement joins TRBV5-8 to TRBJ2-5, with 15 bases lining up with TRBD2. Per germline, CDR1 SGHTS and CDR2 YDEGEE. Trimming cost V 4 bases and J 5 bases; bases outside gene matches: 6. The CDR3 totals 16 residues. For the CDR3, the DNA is TGTGCCAGCAGCCCTGGGACTAGCGGGGGGCATGAGACCCAGTACTTC. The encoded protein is CASSPGTSGGHETQYF.

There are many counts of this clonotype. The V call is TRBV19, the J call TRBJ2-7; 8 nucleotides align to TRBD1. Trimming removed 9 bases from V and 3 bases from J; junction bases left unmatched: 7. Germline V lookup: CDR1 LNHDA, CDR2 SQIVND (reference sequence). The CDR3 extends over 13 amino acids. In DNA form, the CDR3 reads TGTGCCAGCAGACAGACAGGGGTCTACGAGCAGTACTTC. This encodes CASRQTGVYEQYF.

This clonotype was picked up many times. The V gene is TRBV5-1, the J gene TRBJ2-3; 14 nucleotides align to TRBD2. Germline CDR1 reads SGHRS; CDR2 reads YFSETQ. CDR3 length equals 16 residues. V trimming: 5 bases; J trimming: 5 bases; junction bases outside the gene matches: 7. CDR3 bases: TGCGCCAGCAGATCGGGACTAGCGGGAGTCGGAGATACGCAGTATTTT. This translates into CASRSGLAGVGDTQYF.

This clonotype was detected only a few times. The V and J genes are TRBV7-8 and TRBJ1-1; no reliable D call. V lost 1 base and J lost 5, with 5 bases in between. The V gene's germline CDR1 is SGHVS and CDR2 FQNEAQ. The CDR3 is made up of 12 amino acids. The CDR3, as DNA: TGTGCCAGCAGCTTAGACCTAACTGAAGCTTTCTTT. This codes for CASSLDLTEAFF.

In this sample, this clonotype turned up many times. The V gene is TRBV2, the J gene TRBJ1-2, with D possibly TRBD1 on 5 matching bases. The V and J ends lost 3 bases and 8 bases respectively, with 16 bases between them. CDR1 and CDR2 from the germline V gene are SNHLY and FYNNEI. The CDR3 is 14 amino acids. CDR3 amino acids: CASSDPGVGYGYTF. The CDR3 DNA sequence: TGTGCCAGCAGTGATCCGGGGGTGGGCTACGGCTACACCTTC.

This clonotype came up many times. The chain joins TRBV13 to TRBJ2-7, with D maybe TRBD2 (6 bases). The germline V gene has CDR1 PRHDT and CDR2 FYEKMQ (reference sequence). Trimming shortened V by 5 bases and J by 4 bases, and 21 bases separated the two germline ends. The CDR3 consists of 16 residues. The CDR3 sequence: CASSPLDPAGSYEQYF. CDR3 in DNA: TGTGCCAGCAGCCCCCTGGACCCCGCCGGGAGTTACGAGCAGTACTTC. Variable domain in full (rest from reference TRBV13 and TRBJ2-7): AAGVIQSPRHLIKEKRETATLKCYPIPRHDTVYWYQQGPGQDPQFLISFYEKMQSDKGSIPDRFSAQQFSDYHSELNMSSLELGDSALYFCASSPLDPAGSYEQYFGPGTRLTVT.

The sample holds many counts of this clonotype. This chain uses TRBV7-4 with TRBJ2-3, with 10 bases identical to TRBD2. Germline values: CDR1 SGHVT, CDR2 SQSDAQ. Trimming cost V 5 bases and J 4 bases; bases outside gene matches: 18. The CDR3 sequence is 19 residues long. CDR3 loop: CASSTDEGGLAELADTQYF. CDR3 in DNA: TGTGCCAGCAGCACCGACGAGGGAGGACTAGCGGAACTCGCAGATACGCAGTATTTT. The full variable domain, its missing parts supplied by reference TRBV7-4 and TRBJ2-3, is GAGVSQSPRYKVAKRGRDVALRCDSISGHVTLYWYRQTLGQGSEVLTYSQSDAQRDKSGRPSGRFSAERPERSVSTLKIQRTEQGDSAVYLCASSTDEGGLAELADTQYFGPGTRLTVL.

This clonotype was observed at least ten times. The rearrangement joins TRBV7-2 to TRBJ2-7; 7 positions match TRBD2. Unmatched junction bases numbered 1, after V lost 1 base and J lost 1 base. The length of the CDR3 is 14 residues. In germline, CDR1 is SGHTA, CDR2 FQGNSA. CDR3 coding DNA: TGTGCCAGCAGCTTAGTCGGGAGGTCCTACGAGCAGTACTTC. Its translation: CASSLVGRSYEQYF. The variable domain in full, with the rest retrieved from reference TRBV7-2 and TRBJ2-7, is GAGVSQSPSNKVTEKGKDVELRCDPISGHTALYWYRQSLGQGLEFLIYFQGNSAPDKSGLPSDRFSAERTGGSVSTLTIQRTQQEDSAVYLCASSLVGRSYEQYFGPGTRLTVT.

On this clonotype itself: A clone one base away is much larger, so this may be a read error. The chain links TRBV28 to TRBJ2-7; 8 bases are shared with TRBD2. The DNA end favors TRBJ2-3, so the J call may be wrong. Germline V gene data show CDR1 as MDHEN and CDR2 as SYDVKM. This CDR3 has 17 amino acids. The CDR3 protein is CATPPPGQSPGGDTQYF. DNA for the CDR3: TGTGCCACCCCGCCCCCCGGCCAAAGTCCGGGGGGGGATACGCAGTATTTT.

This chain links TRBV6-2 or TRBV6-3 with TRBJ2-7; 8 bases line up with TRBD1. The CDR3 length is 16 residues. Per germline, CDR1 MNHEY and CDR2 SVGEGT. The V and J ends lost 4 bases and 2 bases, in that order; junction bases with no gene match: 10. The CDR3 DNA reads TGTGCCAGCAGTTCGCCCTCGACAGGGGCTCCCTACGAGCAGTACTTC. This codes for CASSSPSTGAPYEQYF.

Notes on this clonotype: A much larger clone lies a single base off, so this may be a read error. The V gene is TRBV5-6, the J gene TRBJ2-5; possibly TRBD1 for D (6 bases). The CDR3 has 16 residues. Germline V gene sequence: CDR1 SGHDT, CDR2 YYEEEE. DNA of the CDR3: TGTGCCAACAGCTCCCGGGACACCCAATGGATAGAGACCCAGTACTTC. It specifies CANSSRDTQWIETQYF.

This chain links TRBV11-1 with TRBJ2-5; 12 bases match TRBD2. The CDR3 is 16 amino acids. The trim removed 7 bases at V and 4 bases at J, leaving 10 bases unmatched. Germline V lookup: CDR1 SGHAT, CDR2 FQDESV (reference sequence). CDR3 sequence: CASTLGTSGLRETQYF. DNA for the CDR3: TGTGCCAGCACCCTCGGGACTAGCGGGCTCAGAGAGACCCAGTACTTC.